The sequence of this TCR beta chain was determined in a study of T cell repertoires in cytomegalovirus infection. Study-level background: An indication of both CMV infection and matching HLA type came from public TCR beta signatures.

This clonotype has just a few counts. Its antigen is unidentified. TCRdb called the reads again in MiXCR, with one record for every CDR3 protein. This sample has around 69,000 distinct CDR3 sequences, with roughly 22% found just once. Germline CDR1 SGHTA, CDR2 FQGNSA. The CDR3 runs 14 residues. Trimming left V 5 bases short and J 0 bases short, with 7 bases between. Sample: CD8+ T cells from cultured PBMCs, taken from culture after CMV antigen stimulation. The rearrangement uses TRBV7-2 and TRBJ2-2; no firm D call. The clonotype originates from a human donor in good health (CMV status not recorded). Some clones in this sample may be carry-over from other donors' samples. The CDR3, as DNA: TGTGCCAGCAGCCCTACGGCGAACACCGGGGAGCTGTTTTTT. This encodes CASSPTANTGELFF.